Listed below are T cell receptor beta chains from one sample, sequenced in a study of T cell repertoires in cytomegalovirus infection. TCRdb processed the reads anew with MiXCR; each CDR3 protein has one entry. The sample contains about 320,000 distinct CDR3 sequences, more than 8% of which appear only once. Sequenced material: PBMCs. The receptors were sampled from a human donor in good health (CMV status not recorded). Some clones in this sample may be carry-over from other donors' samples. The CDR3 runs from the conserved cysteine through the conserved F or W. The D gene is left open where the match is weak. Clone size is given for some rows only: seen once, a few or many times, or a class if the clone is expanded.

V gene	clone size	D gene	J gene	CDR3 DNA	CDR3 protein
TRBV7-6	many	TRBD2	TRBJ2-2	TGTGCCAGCAGCGTCGGGACTACCACCGGGGAGCTGTTTTTT	CASSVGTTTGELFF
TRBV27	few	TRBD1	TRBJ2-4	TGTGCCAGCAGTGCGACAGGGGGGGCGGACATTCAGTACTTC	CASSATGGADIQYF
TRBV6-6	.	.	TRBJ1-1	TGTGCCACCAGGGACACTGAAGCTTTCTTT	CATRDTEAFF
TRBV12-3/TRBV12-4	.	TRBD2	TRBJ2-7	TGTGCCAGCAGCAGAGGGACTAGCGGGAAGTTCTACGAGCAGTACTTC	CASSRGTSGKFYEQYF
TRBV7-2	many	TRBD1	TRBJ1-1	TGTGCCAGCAGCTTCGGGACAGGGACTGAAGCTTTCTTT	CASSFGTGTEAFF
TRBV15	.	TRBD1	TRBJ1-2	TGTGCCACCAGCAGAGGGGTTCAACCAGGGGGTGATGGCTACACCTTC	CATSRGVQPGGDGYTF
TRBV7-2	few	.	TRBJ2-5	TGTGCCAGCAGCGTGGGACTCCGGGAGACCCAGTACTTC	CASSVGLRETQYF
TRBV6-2/TRBV6-3	.	.	TRBJ2-5	TGTGCCAGCACTTCCGGGGTAGCAGCTTACCAAGAGACCCAGTACTTC	CASTSGVAAYQETQYF
TRBV2	few	TRBD1	TRBJ1-2	TGTGCCAGCAGTGAAGGACCCCCCGGGACAGGGGCGGGAGGCTACACCTTC	CASSEGPPGTGAGGYTF
TRBV28	.	.	TRBJ2-7	TGTGCCAGCAGTTCCCCCCAGAGCGGCTCCTACGAGCAGTACTTC	CASSSPQSGSYEQYF
TRBV6-2/TRBV6-3	many	.	TRBJ2-3	TGTGCCAGCAGTGGGCTGACATTCACAGATACGCAGTATTTT	CASSGLTFTDTQYF
TRBV6-8	few	TRBD1	TRBJ2-2	TGTGCCAGCAGTTCCGGACAGGGGGCCGACACCGGGGAGCTGTTTTTT	CASSSGQGADTGELFF
TRBV7-6	few	TRBD2	TRBJ2-2	TGTGCCAGCAGCTTAAAATCTAGCGGGGGCCCGAACACCGGGGAGCTGTTTTTT	CASSLKSSGGPNTGELFF
TRBV12-3/TRBV12-4	few	TRBD1	TRBJ1-5	TGTGCCAGCAGAGCCGGACAGGCAGACAATCAGCCCCAGCATTTT	CASRAGQADNQPQHF
TRBV15	few	.	TRBJ2-5	TGTGCCACCAGCAGAGAGGTCGGGTTAGATGAGGAGACCCAGTACTTC	CATSREVGLDEETQYF
TRBV27	.	TRBD2	TRBJ2-1	TGTGCCAGCAGTTGGGGGGGTAGAGTTGAGCAGTTCTTC	CASSWGGRVEQFF
TRBV7-2	many	TRBD2	TRBJ2-7	TGTGCCAGCAGCCCTCGGGGAGCGGGGGGGCCCTCCTACGAGCAGTACTTC	CASSPRGAGGPSYEQYF
TRBV12-3/TRBV12-4	few	TRBD1	TRBJ2-7	TGTGCCAGCGGACAGGCGTACTACGAGCAGTACTTC	CASGQAYYEQYF
TRBV7-2	many	TRBD2	TRBJ2-5	TGTGCCAGCAGCTTACGGCTAGCGGGGTGGGGTGAGACCCAGTACTTC	CASSLRLAGWGETQYF
TRBV15	.	TRBD2	TRBJ2-2	TGTGCCACCAGCAGAGTTCGGGGGGGACTAGCAACGACCGGGGAGCTGTTTTTT	CATSRVRGGLATTGELFF
TRBV7-2	many	.	TRBJ1-1	TGTGCCAGCAGTCGGGAGGTATCCGCTTTCTTT	CASSREVSAFF
TRBV7-2	few	TRBD1	TRBJ2-5	TGTGCCAGCAGCCACCAAGCAGGGGGAGTAGAGACCCAGTACTTC	CASSHQAGGVETQYF
TRBV19	.	.	TRBJ2-3	TGTGCCAGTACCAGCTTGTTAGGTACAGATACGCAGTATTTT	CASTSLLGTDTQYF